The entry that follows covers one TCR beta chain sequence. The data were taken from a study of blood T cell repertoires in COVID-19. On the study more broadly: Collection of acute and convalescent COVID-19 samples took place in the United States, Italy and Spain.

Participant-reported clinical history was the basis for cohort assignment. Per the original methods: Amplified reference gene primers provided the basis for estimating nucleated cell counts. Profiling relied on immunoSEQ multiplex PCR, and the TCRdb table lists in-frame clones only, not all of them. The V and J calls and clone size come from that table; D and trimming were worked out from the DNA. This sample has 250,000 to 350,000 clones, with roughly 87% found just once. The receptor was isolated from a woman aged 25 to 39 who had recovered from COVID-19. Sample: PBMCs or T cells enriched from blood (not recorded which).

The CDR3 sequence is CASSFSSGDGYTF. CDR3 nucleotide sequence: TGTGCCAGCAGCTTTAGTAGTGGTGATGGCTACACCTTC. The V gene is TRBV6-5, the J gene TRBJ1-2; no definite D call. The CDR3 runs to 13 residues. In germline, CDR1 is MNHEY, CDR2 SVGAGI. Trimming took 6 bases from V and 6 from J, leaving 14 bases between them.